The 20 T cell receptor beta chains below were found in one sample sequenced in a study of blood T cell repertoires in COVID-19. TCRdb keeps only in-frame clones here, not all; method: immunoSEQ multiplex PCR. In the table there are 110,000 or so clones, about 85% of which are singletons. The sample comprised peripheral blood. These receptor sequences come from a human donor in a cohort sampled during active COVID-19.

The V and J genes are TRBV14 and TRBJ1-1; 8 bases are shared with TRBD1. The CDR3 is 12 residues long. CDR1 and CDR2 from the germline V gene are SGHDN and FVKESK. With V trimmed by 11 bases and J by 5 bases, 7 bases remained unmatched. CDR3 residues: CAVTGGPTEAFF. CDR3 nucleotide sequence: TGTGCCGTAACAGGGGGTCCTACTGAAGCTTTCTTT.

A few counts support this clone. The V and J genes are TRBV11-2 and TRBJ2-7, with a possible D match to TRBD1 (6 bases). The CDR3 runs 15 residues. Germline V gene lookup returns CDR1 SGHAT and CDR2 FQNNGV. V lost 3 bases and J lost 2, with 14 bases in between. CDR3 region: CASSFETGPAYEQYF. As DNA, the CDR3 is TGTGCCAGCAGCTTTGAGACAGGACCTGCCTACGAGCAGTACTTC. The full variable domain, with the rest looked up from reference TRBV11-2 and TRBJ2-7, is EAGVAQSPRYKIIEKRQSVAFWCNPISGHATLYWYQQILGQGPKLLIQFQNNGVVDDSQLPKDRFSAERLKGVDSTLKIQPAKLEDSAVYLCASSFETGPAYEQYFGPGTRLTVT.

This clone has only a few counts. V and J are TRBV6-2 or TRBV6-3 and TRBJ2-2, with 7 bases lining up with TRBD1. Germline lookup yields CDR1 MNHEY and CDR2 SVGEGT. This CDR3 contains 15 residues. Losses at the gene ends were 5 bases for V and 5 bases for J; bases not matched to a gene: 8. As DNA, the CDR3 is TGTGCCAGCAGTGGGGGACAGAGCGAAACCGGGGAGCTGTTTTTT. Its protein is CASSGGQSETGELFF.

This chain connects TRBV5-1 to TRBJ1-5, with D maybe TRBD1 (5 bases). CDR1 SGHRS and CDR2 YFSETQ come from the germline V gene. This CDR3 has 14 amino acids. V lost 3 bases and J lost 2, with 9 bases in between. The CDR3 here is CASSSAGGNQPQHF. The CDR3 DNA follows: TGCGCCAGCAGCTCGGCGGGGGGCAATCAGCCCCAGCATTTT.

This clone was counted only a few times. The chain carries TRBV4-1 and TRBJ2-1; the match to TRBD2 covers 10 bases. In germline, CDR1 is MGHRA, CDR2 YSYEKL. CDR3 length: 16 residues. V trimming: 2 bases; J trimming: 9 bases; junction bases outside the gene matches: 10. As DNA, the CDR3 is TGCGCCAGCAGCCAACTCCAGCGGGGGGGGCAGGGTGAGCAGTTCTTC. Protein sequence: CASSQLQRGGQGEQFF.

About this clone: Compared with germline, one end of the junction differs, possibly owing to a read error. This rearrangement joins TRBV7-8 to TRBJ2-7; 10 bases map to TRBD1. This CDR3 contains 11 residues. The germline CDR1 and CDR2 sequences are SGHVS and FQNEAQ. Here the CDR3 reads CASSSGGQGNF. The CDR3 nucleotides read TGTGCCAGCAGCTCCGGGGGACAGGGGAACTTC.

This clone showed up just a few times. V is TRBV3-1 (or the pseudogene TRBV3-2) and J is TRBJ2-7; 7 bases map to TRBD2. CDR1 is LGHDT and CDR2 is YNNKEL in the germline V gene (reference sequence). CDR3 length equals 13 residues. The V segment lost 5 bases and the J segment 2 bases; nucleotides outside the gene matches: 3. In DNA form, the CDR3 reads TGTGCCAGCAGCACGGGACTAACCTACGAGCAGTACTTC. Residues: CASSTGLTYEQYF.

This clone was found once. This rearrangement joins TRBV6-5 to TRBJ2-7; D is perhaps TRBD2 (6 bases). Per the germline V gene, CDR1 is MNHEY and CDR2 is SVGAGI. This CDR3 has 16 amino acids. V lost 2 bases and J 4 bases, leaving 18 bases between the germline ends. CDR3: CASSYGRERTLYEQYF. The CDR3 nucleotides are TGTGCCAGCAGTTACGGTCGGGAGCGAACCCTTTACGAGCAGTACTTC.

This clone came up once. J is TRBJ2-3 and V is TRBV3-1 (or the pseudogene TRBV3-2); the D gene is possibly TRBD2 (6 bases). Per germline, CDR1 LGHDT and CDR2 YNNKEL (reference sequence). This CDR3 has 16 amino acids. Trimming removed 1 base at V and 7 bases at J, with 18 bases between. The chain's CDR3 is CASSQGGDAPPNTQYF. The CDR3 DNA follows: TGTGCCAGCAGCCAAGGGGGGGACGCCCCCCCCAATACGCAGTATTTT.

V and J are TRBV30 and TRBJ1-6, with D perhaps TRBD1 (5 bases). This CDR3 is 17 amino acids long. The germline gives CDR1 GTSNPN, CDR2 SVGIG (reference sequence). V lost 0 bases and J 5 bases, leaving 17 bases between the germline ends. CDR3: CAWSVSSWGDHNSPLHF. The DNA for the CDR3 is TGTGCCTGGAGTGTTTCCAGCTGGGGGGACCATAATTCACCCCTCCACTTT. Full variable domain (outside the CDR3, taken from reference TRBV30 and TRBJ1-6): SQTIHQWPATLVQPVGSPLSLECTVEGTSNPNLYWYRQAAGRGLQLLFYSVGIGQISSEVPQNLSASRPQDRQFILSSKKLLLSDSGFYLCAWSVSSWGDHNSPLHFGNGTRLTVT.

The gene calls are TRBV6-6 and TRBJ2-1; D is perhaps TRBD2 (6 bases). Germline lookup yields CDR1 MNHNY and CDR2 SVGAGI (reference sequence). This CDR3 spans 14 amino acids. The V and J ends lost 5 bases and 0 bases respectively, with 8 bases between them. The CDR3, as DNA: TGTGCCAGCAGTATCGGGAGCTCCTACAATGAGCAGTTCTTC. This codes for CASSIGSSYNEQFF.

This clone appeared a few times. CDR3 protein: CASSEASGGVDGYTF. CDR3 coding DNA: TGTGCCAGCAGTGAAGCGTCAGGGGGCGTGGATGGCTACACCTTC. This chain joins TRBV6-1 and TRBJ1-2; 8 bases fit TRBD1. This CDR3 region has 15 residues. J gave up 6 bases and V 0 bases, and 6 bases lay outside the gene matches. From germline, CDR1 is MNHNS and CDR2 SASEGT.

The V call is TRBV13, the J call TRBJ1-1; D is possibly TRBD1 (6 bases). This CDR3 is built from 11 residues. Trimming pared 5 bases from V and 10 bases from J, leaving 11 bases between. CDR1 is PRHDT, CDR2 FYEKMQ, per germline (reference sequence). This CDR3 is CASSPGRGAFF. CDR3 DNA: TGTGCCAGCAGCCCCGGCAGGGGAGCTTTCTTT.

The gene calls are TRBV9 and TRBJ2-7; 7 bases line up with TRBD2. The CDR3 is 13 amino acids. Germline CDR1 is SGDLS and CDR2 is YYNGEE. V was pared by 2 bases and J by 2 bases, with 1 base of the junction left unmatched. CDR3 in DNA: TGTGCCAGCAGCGTCGCGGGGGCCTACGAGCAGTACTTC. Translated: CASSVAGAYEQYF.

V and J are TRBV12-2 and TRBJ1-4; the D call in the table, TRBD1, was not verified against the DNA. TRBV12-2 is labeled a pseudogene. CDR3 size: 15 residues. CDR3 sequence: CASRLATQGFEKLFF. In DNA form, the CDR3 reads TGTGCAAGTCGCTTAGCAACGCAGGGATTTGAAAAACTGTTTTTT.

The chain couples TRBV30 to TRBJ2-2; 7 bases fit TRBD1. Germline CDR1 and CDR2: GTSNPN and SVGIG (reference sequence). The CDR3 has 14 residues. With 2 bases clipped from V and 3 bases from J, the junction kept 3 bases outside the gene matches. The CDR3 bases are TGTGCCTGGAGTCGAGGGGGCGACACCGGGGAGCTGTTTTTT. Translating it yields CAWSRGGDTGELFF.

CDR3 sequence reads: CAAGRTNTGELFF. The DNA of the CDR3 is TGTGCCGCGGGACGTACGAACACCGGGGAGCTGTTTTTT. The chain recombines TRBV30 with TRBJ2-2, with D possibly being TRBD2 (6 bases). V was shortened by 8 bases and J by 0 bases, with 10 bases between the two germline ends. CDR1 is GTSNPN, CDR2 SVGIG, per germline (reference sequence). The CDR3 loop spans 13 amino acids.

This clone was detected only a few times. The CDR3 region is CASSLARTGNTGELFF. The CDR3 region has the DNA TGTGCCAGCAGCTTGGCCCGGACAGGGAACACCGGGGAGCTGTTTTTT. The V call is TRBV5-4, the J call TRBJ2-2, with 7 bases fitting TRBD1. The germline gives CDR1 SGHNT, CDR2 YYREEE (reference sequence). The CDR3 loop spans 16 amino acids. With V trimmed by 0 bases and J by 1 base, 3 bases remained unmatched.

The chain recombines TRBV19 with TRBJ1-2; 9 bases match TRBD1. The CDR3 has 16 residues. Losses at the gene ends were 4 bases for V and 2 bases for J; bases not matched to a gene: 8. Germline V gives CDR1 LNHDA, CDR2 SQIVND (reference sequence). CDR3 sequence (DNA): TGTGCCAGTAGTAACCCCTCCGGGACAGGGAACTATGGCTACACCTTC. Translating it yields CASSNPSGTGNYGYTF.

The genes are TRBV18 and TRBJ2-2; D is possibly TRBD2 (5 bases). In germline, CDR1 is KGHSH, CDR2 LQKENI. Between the trimmed V and J ends, which lost 2 bases and 2 bases, there was a span of 12 bases. The CDR3 has 16 amino acids. The CDR3 region is CASSPFPGRNTGELFF. The CDR3 DNA sequence: TGTGCCAGCTCACCATTCCCGGGGAGAAACACCGGGGAGCTGTTTTTT.